This TCR beta chain was documented in a study of blood T cell repertoires in COVID-19 (dated by TCRdb to 2018 to 2021). The study in broad terms: The collaborator samples originated in the United States, Italy and Spain and spanned the acute and convalescent phases of COVID-19. The material from the prospective study consisted of cDNA or gDNA derived from T cells, B-cell-depleted T cells, or PBMCs. Deeply sampled blood TCRbeta repertoires from subjects exposed to, actively infected with, or recovered from COVID-19 were included in the dataset. A freely available public database, intended as a resource for researchers studying the immune response to SARS-CoV-2, is where the repertoires were released. The samples were drawn from two sources: the first 160 participants of the ongoing ImmuneRACE study, and 1,000 to 1,500 subjects contributed by 6 global collaborators. Sample metadata almost always included a de-identified subject ID, COVID-19 status, age in years and sex. Where HLA class I and class II types were available, the types were taken from metadata supplied by the sample provider, not from assay-based typing. Summary of the overall study and its limitations: Clinical and demographic metadata were provided uncurated, with the amount varying by source and participant.

The immunoSEQ Assay, a bias-controlled multiplex PCR, was used to amplify TCRbeta CDR3 regions from genomic DNA. In the authors' own workflow: Nucleated cell counts per sample were estimated from amplification of reference gene primers within the assay. To quantify the absolute abundance of each unique TCRbeta CDR3 rearrangement, sequence reads were collapsed and filtered. For each sample, productive Simpson clonality was calculated as the square root of Simpson's diversity index across productive rearrangements. TCRdb took this table from immuneACCESS and kept in-frame rearrangements with V and J called. Such tables lack part of the clones; where checked against another copy, unresolved V genes explain under half of the gap, and the rest is unexplained. V, J and clone size are those of that table, while D and trimming were read from the DNA. This sample comprises around 250,000 clones, about four fifths of them detected only once. Roughly 2% of the sample is taken by the ten largest.

Samples from volunteer blood donors who had recovered from COVID-19 were contributed by a second Seattle source. Each collaborating institution followed its own protocols to collect whole blood in K2EDTA tubes. For TCRbeta analysis, collaborators shipped samples in one of three forms: frozen whole blood, isolated PBMCs, or DNA extracted from either of those sample types. CDR1 and CDR2 (SEHNR, FQNEAQ) derive from the germline V gene (reference sequence). At the junction V is shortened by 2 bases and J by 10 bases, with 12 bases in between. The CDR3 goes from the cysteine to the phenylalanine over 13 residues. The read is trimmed to its CDR3 DNA, 39 bases read in frame from base 1. A note on this clone: No antigen is known for it. No base quality values were provided; no much bigger clone lies one nucleotide off.

The receptor was isolated from a man aged 25-45 years who had recovered from COVID-19. The sequenced sample was peripheral blood. The receptor chain draws on TRBV7-9 and TRBJ2-1; possibly the D gene is TRBD1, per 6 matching bases. The DNA sequence reads TGTGCCAGCAGCTTATTTGTTCAGGGGGAGCAGTTCTTC. Translation gives CASSLFVQGEQFF.